Given below is one TCR beta chain in context. Some clones are missing from TCRdb's copy, which holds only in-frame ones; the method was immunoSEQ multiplex PCR. Of 35,000 to 50,000 clones listed, roughly 90% are singletons. Germline V lookup: CDR1 MDHEN, CDR2 SYDVKM. There are 14 residues in the CDR3. With 5 bases clipped from V and 7 bases from J, the junction kept 4 bases outside the gene matches. The data belong to a study of blood T cell repertoires in COVID-19. J is TRBJ2-5 and V is TRBV28; 13 positions agree with TRBD2. The TCR originated in a man aged 60 to 69 with active COVID-19. Input material: peripheral blood. The CDR3, as DNA: TGTGCCAGCAGTCAACTAGCGGGAGGGGGGACCCAGTACTTC. It translates to CASSQLAGGGTQYF.